One T cell receptor beta chain is described in this entry. What it recognizes is unknown. The sample belongs to a study of radiation and T cells in renal cell carcinoma. Study context: Nephrectomy followed 15 Gy stereotactic body radiation by 4 weeks. Overall study findings and caveats: Without pretreatment biopsies, baseline tumor clonotype presence was undetermined. From baseline, blood top tumor clonotypes peaked at 2 weeks post-radiation.

The CDR3 has 14 residues. Germline V gene data show CDR1 as MNHEY and CDR2 as SVGAGI. The V end lost 2 bases, the J end lost 6 bases, and 11 bases lay between the germline ends. As for time point: baseline pretreatment blood. Documented treatment: 15 Gy SBRT to primary tumor, nephrectomy 4 weeks later. Serial blood draws occurred at baseline and 2 and 4 weeks post-SBRT. Method: immunoSEQ multiplex PCR; TCRdb's copy keeps in-frame clones and lacks some. The sample lists 100,000 to 150,000 clones; about four fifths were seen once. The TCR was taken from a woman aged 55 to 70 with renal cell carcinoma. The chain links TRBV6-5 to TRBJ1-5; the D gene is possibly TRBD1 (5 bases). Sequencing was performed on blood, taken from a patient whose treatment included radiotherapy and nephrectomy. CDR3 region: CASSYGGAGQPQHF. In nucleotides, the CDR3 is TGTGCCAGCAGTTACGGTGGGGCTGGTCAGCCCCAGCATTTT.